Below, 4 T cell receptor beta chains from the same sample are listed, as sequenced in a study of T-cell memory formation after mild COVID-19. TCRdb re-called the 5' RACE reads with MiXCR, one entry per CDR3 protein. Of about 110,000 distinct CDR3 sequences in the sample, 12% were seen once. Sample: PBMCs or a T cell subset sorted from them (not recorded which). The receptors originated from an adult woman who had mild COVID-19 (a few samples of this study predate the infection). Cell type and time point are not known.

This clonotype was observed a few times. The rearrangement uses TRBV25-1 and TRBJ2-1; 11 nucleotides align to TRBD1. This CDR3 is 12 amino acids long. Germline V lookup: CDR1 MGHDK, CDR2 SYGVNS. The ends lost 11 bases at V and 6 bases at J; junction bases unmatched: 3. This CDR3 reads CAAGQGVNEQFF. The CDR3 nucleotides are TGTGCCGCGGGACAGGGGGTCAATGAGCAGTTCTTC.

There are a few counts of this clonotype. The CDR3: CAISESMGQLYGYTF. CDR3 DNA sequence: TGTGCCATCAGTGAGTCGATGGGACAGCTTTATGGCTACACCTTC. The chain uses TRBV10-3 and TRBJ1-2; TRBD1 matches 7 bases. Germline CDR1 is ENHRY and CDR2 is SYGVKD. CDR3 size: 15 residues. V shed 0 bases and J 5 bases; nucleotides not matched to a gene: 6.

This clonotype has more than one count but fewer than ten. The chain has TRBV12-3 or TRBV12-4 and TRBJ2-7; the D gene is possibly TRBD2 (5 bases). Trimming pared 2 bases from V and 6 bases from J, leaving 17 bases between. The CDR3 has 15 amino acids. The CDR3 protein is CASSLRASPISEQYF. CDR3 DNA: TGTGCCAGCAGTTTACGGGCTAGCCCCATCTCCGAGCAGTACTTC.

The genes are TRBV4-1 and TRBJ2-7; D gene ambiguous. The CDR3 has 14 residues. V was trimmed by 1 base and J by 7 bases, leaving 14 bases between them. Germline V lookup: CDR1 MGHRA, CDR2 YSYEKL. The CDR3 DNA is TGCGCCAGCAGCCAAGGGCCACGGATCGGGGAGCAGTACTTC. Translating it yields CASSQGPRIGEQYF.